These T cell receptor beta chains were read from a single sample in a study of OX40 agonist ivuxolimab in advanced cancers. Sequencing was performed with immunoSEQ multiplex PCR; in TCRdb, only in-frame clones are kept and a portion is missing. The sample lists fewer than 70,000 clones, around 87% occurring once. The starting material was CD4+ or CD8+ T cells sorted from blood, obtained in a trial of the OX40 agonist ivuxolimab. The receptor source for this set is an adult with an advanced solid tumor such as melanoma, head and neck, liver or kidney cancer. CDR3s include the opening cysteine and the closing phenylalanine or tryptophan. The order of the fields is CDR3 protein, CDR3 DNA, clone size, J gene, V gene, D gene. The D gene is left open where the match is weak. For some rows the clone size is stated as once, few or many, or as a class when expanded; others skip it.

CDR3aa: CASSSSSLASTDTQYF
CDR3nt: TGTGCCAGCAGCTCTAGCTCCCTAGCAAGCACAGATACGCAGTATTTT
abundance: .
j_gene: TRBJ2-3
v_gene: TRBV9
d_gene: .

CDR3aa: CASSWGLAGDHGEQFF
CDR3nt: TGCGCCAGCAGCTGGGGACTAGCGGGAGATCATGGTGAGCAGTTCTTC
abundance: .
j_gene: TRBJ2-1
v_gene: TRBV5-1
d_gene: TRBD2

CDR3aa: CASSPLPRATFNEKLFF
CDR3nt: TGTGCCAGCAGTCCTCTTCCCAGGGCGACTTTCAATGAAAAACTGTTTTTT
abundance: .
j_gene: TRBJ1-4
v_gene: TRBV27
d_gene: .

CDR3aa: CASSQGWEVGSSPLHF
CDR3nt: TGTGCCAGCAGCCAAGGTTGGGAAGTAGGATCTTCACCCCTCCACTTT
abundance: few
j_gene: TRBJ1-6
v_gene: TRBV14
d_gene: .

CDR3aa: CASSLDAGGSPSGNTIYF
CDR3nt: TGTGCCAGCAGCTTGGACGCGGGAGGCAGTCCCTCTGGAAACACCATATATTTT
abundance: few
j_gene: TRBJ1-3
v_gene: TRBV5-4
d_gene: .

CDR3aa: CASSVDPDTEAFF
CDR3nt: TGTGCCAGCAGCGTAGATCCGGACACTGAAGCTTTCTTT
abundance: .
j_gene: TRBJ1-1
v_gene: TRBV9
d_gene: .

CDR3aa: CASQGLAGGEETQYF
CDR3nt: TGTGCCAGCCAGGGACTAGCGGGAGGGGAAGAGACCCAGTACTTC
abundance: once
j_gene: TRBJ2-5
v_gene: TRBV2
d_gene: TRBD2

CDR3aa: CAISRQGNTEAFF
CDR3nt: TGTGCCATCAGCAGACAGGGAAACACTGAAGCTTTCTTT
abundance: .
j_gene: TRBJ1-1
v_gene: TRBV10-3
d_gene: TRBD1

CDR3aa: CASSLEQGATGNTIYF
CDR3nt: TGTGCCAGCAGCTTAGAGCAGGGGGCGACTGGAAACACCATATATTTT
abundance: .
j_gene: TRBJ1-3
v_gene: TRBV7-3
d_gene: TRBD1

CDR3aa: CAWSVAGGETEAFF
CDR3nt: TGTGCCTGGAGTGTAGCCGGGGGGGAGACTGAAGCTTTCTTT
abundance: .
j_gene: TRBJ1-1
v_gene: TRBV30
d_gene: .

CDR3aa: CASSLTRDTQYF
CDR3nt: TGTGCCAGCAGCCTCACGCGGGATACGCAGTATTTT
abundance: .
j_gene: TRBJ2-3
v_gene: TRBV6-6
d_gene: .

CDR3aa: CATRQGTQETQYF
CDR3nt: TGTGCCACCAGACAGGGGACGCAAGAGACCCAGTACTTC
abundance: .
j_gene: TRBJ2-5
v_gene: TRBV5-4
d_gene: TRBD1

CDR3aa: CASSKPRTGGSYEQYF
CDR3nt: TGTGCCAGCAGCAAACCAAGGACAGGGGGTTCCTACGAGCAGTACTTC
abundance: .
j_gene: TRBJ2-7
v_gene: TRBV21-1
d_gene: .

CDR3aa: CASTMAGNSPLHF
CDR3nt: TGTGCCAGCACCATGGCGGGAAATTCACCCCTCCACTTT
abundance: .
j_gene: TRBJ1-6
v_gene: TRBV7-2
d_gene: .

CDR3aa: CASSLVNSPNTEAFF
CDR3nt: TGTGCCAGCAGCTTAGTTAACAGCCCGAACACTGAAGCTTTCTTT
abundance: .
j_gene: TRBJ1-1
v_gene: TRBV7-9
d_gene: .

CDR3aa: CASSEASTSGRTGNEQFF
CDR3nt: TGTGCCAGCAGTGAAGCTTCGACTAGCGGGAGGACCGGGAATGAGCAGTTCTTC
abundance: .
j_gene: TRBJ2-1
v_gene: TRBV2
d_gene: TRBD2

CDR3aa: CASTGAYEQYF
CDR3nt: TGTGCCAGCACCGGGGCCTACGAGCAGTACTTC
abundance: .
j_gene: TRBJ2-7
v_gene: TRBV6-6
d_gene: .

CDR3aa: CASSLAWGQGLMHTEAFF
CDR3nt: TGCGCCAGCAGCCTGGCCTGGGGCCAGGGATTGATGCACACTGAAGCTTTCTTT
abundance: .
j_gene: TRBJ1-1
v_gene: TRBV4-1
d_gene: .

CDR3aa: CASSSVGPLEAGELFF
CDR3nt: TGTGCCAGCAGCTCAGTCGGGCCTCTCGAGGCCGGGGAGCTGTTTTTT
abundance: .
j_gene: TRBJ2-2
v_gene: TRBV5-4
d_gene: .

CDR3aa: CAISEDRGGYEQYF
CDR3nt: TGTGCCATCAGTGAGGACAGGGGTGGCTACGAGCAGTACTTC
abundance: .
j_gene: TRBJ2-7
v_gene: TRBV10-3
d_gene: TRBD1

CDR3aa: CASSNTPGGRSYNSPLHF
CDR3nt: TGTGCCAGCAGCAATACCCCAGGGGGCCGGTCCTATAATTCACCCCTCCACTTT
abundance: few
j_gene: TRBJ1-6
v_gene: TRBV5-4
d_gene: TRBD1

CDR3aa: CASSETGLGNTEAFF
CDR3nt: TGTGCCAGCAGTGAAACAGGGTTGGGGAACACTGAAGCTTTCTTT
abundance: .
j_gene: TRBJ1-1
v_gene: TRBV6-1
d_gene: .

CDR3aa: CATGRAVNSPLHF
CDR3nt: TGTGCCACAGGACGGGCAGTCAATTCACCCCTCCACTTT
abundance: .
j_gene: TRBJ1-6
v_gene: TRBV7-3
d_gene: .

CDR3aa: CARSPGDHYGYTF
CDR3nt: TGTGCCAGAAGCCCAGGGGATCACTATGGCTACACCTTC
abundance: .
j_gene: TRBJ1-2
v_gene: TRBV5-3
d_gene: .

CDR3aa: CASSFVAETYEQYF
CDR3nt: TGTGCCAGCAGCTTTGTGGCGGAAACCTACGAGCAGTACTTC
abundance: .
j_gene: TRBJ2-7
v_gene: TRBV11-3
d_gene: .

CDR3aa: CASSLDQETQYF
CDR3nt: TGTGCCAGCTCACTAGACCAAGAGACCCAGTACTTC
abundance: .
j_gene: TRBJ2-5
v_gene: TRBV18
d_gene: .

CDR3aa: CAWKRRDRVKSPLHF
CDR3nt: TGTGCCTGGAAACGTCGGGACAGGGTGAAGTCACCCCTCCACTTT
abundance: .
j_gene: TRBJ1-6
v_gene: TRBV30
d_gene: TRBD1

CDR3aa: CASSRRTATYGYTF
CDR3nt: TGTGCCAGTAGCAGGCGGACAGCAACCTATGGCTACACCTTC
abundance: .
j_gene: TRBJ1-2
v_gene: TRBV19
d_gene: .

CDR3aa: CASSPSEKPQHF
CDR3nt: TGTGCCAGCAGCCCTTCTGAGAAGCCCCAGCATTTT
abundance: .
j_gene: TRBJ1-5
v_gene: TRBV7-2
d_gene: .

CDR3aa: CASSRGSGVTDTQYF
CDR3nt: TGCGCCAGCAGTCGCGGTAGCGGGGTCACAGATACGCAGTATTTT
abundance: .
j_gene: TRBJ2-3
v_gene: TRBV4-1
d_gene: TRBD2

CDR3aa: CASSHGQGNEKPFF
CDR3nt: TGTGCCAGCAGCCACGGACAGGGGAACGAAAAACCGTTTTTT
abundance: .
j_gene: TRBJ1-4
v_gene: TRBV7-6
d_gene: TRBD1

CDR3aa: CSVLPARGRSNYGYTF
CDR3nt: TGCAGCGTCTTACCCGCCAGGGGGAGGAGTAACTATGGCTACACCTTC
abundance: few
j_gene: TRBJ1-2
v_gene: TRBV29-1
d_gene: TRBD1

CDR3aa: CASSLFAGGGNYGYTF
CDR3nt: TGTGCCAGCAGTTTATTTGCGGGTGGGGGAAACTATGGCTACACCTTC
abundance: .
j_gene: TRBJ1-2
v_gene: TRBV28
d_gene: .

CDR3aa: CASSIGRTSGANVLTF
CDR3nt: TGTGCCAGTAGTATTGGACGGACGTCTGGGGCCAACGTCCTGACTTTC
abundance: once
j_gene: TRBJ2-6
v_gene: TRBV19
d_gene: .

CDR3aa: CASSYREVRDGYTF
CDR3nt: TGTGCCAGCAGTTACCGCGAAGTAAGGGATGGCTACACCTTC
abundance: .
j_gene: TRBJ1-2
v_gene: TRBV6-5
d_gene: .